What follows are 26 T cell receptor beta chains derived from one specimen sequenced in a study of shared clonotypes between healthy human individuals. Profiled with immunoSEQ multiplex PCR; TCRdb holds only in-frame clones, not every one. This table has roughly 1,500,000 clones, about 98.5% appearing once. Sample: naive CD4+ T cells sorted from blood. The subset was: CD45RA+ positively selected. These TCRs come from a man aged 25-45 years in good health.

The chain is built from TRBV25-1 and TRBJ2-7; 10 bases are a match to TRBD1. The V gene's germline CDR1 is MGHDK and CDR2 SYGVNS. Losses at the gene ends were 1 base for V and 6 bases for J; bases not matched to a gene: 12. The length of the CDR3 is 17 residues. CDR3 region: CASSESSLGTGVAEQYF. CDR3 sequence (DNA): TGTGCCAGCAGTGAATCGTCTTTAGGGACAGGGGTGGCCGAGCAGTACTTC.

The gene calls are TRBV29-1 and TRBJ2-1, with 14 bases fitting TRBD2. CDR1 is SQVTM and CDR2 is ANQGSEA in the germline V gene. V was pared by 6 bases and J by 9 bases, with 7 bases of the junction left unmatched. The CDR3 is made up of 14 amino acids. CDR3 residues: CSVSGTSGSIEQFF. CDR3 bases: TGCAGCGTCAGCGGGACTAGCGGGAGTATTGAGCAGTTCTTC.

V usage is TRBV27 and J usage is TRBJ2-4, with D maybe TRBD2 (6 bases). Germline V CDR1 and CDR2: MNHEY, SMNVEV (reference sequence). V shed 5 bases and J shed 0 bases, with 11 bases lying between them. The CDR3 spans 15 residues. CDR3 sequence (DNA): TGTGCCAGCAGTCCGCAGGGACTAGCCAAAAACATTCAGTACTTC. Its protein product is CASSPQGLAKNIQYF.

This sequence joins TRBV2 and TRBJ1-1; 7 bases line up with TRBD1. The V gene end was trimmed by 4 bases and the J gene end by 0 bases; junction bases not matched to a gene: 8. Germline V gives CDR1 SNHLY, CDR2 FYNNEI. There are 16 residues in the CDR3. The CDR3 region is CASSVQQGVMNTEAFF. The CDR3 coding sequence is TGTGCCAGCAGTGTTCAGCAGGGGGTGATGAACACTGAAGCTTTCTTT.

The J gene is TRBJ2-5, the V gene TRBV2; perhaps TRBD2 as D (5 bases). V was pared by 4 bases and J by 1 base, with 7 bases between. The CDR3 has 13 amino acids. Germline lookup yields CDR1 SNHLY and CDR2 FYNNEI. CDR3 DNA sequence: TGTGCCAGCAGTGCGGGGTTCCAAGAGACCCAGTACTTC. Translated: CASSAGFQETQYF.

This rearrangement joins TRBV29-1 to TRBJ2-1; 8 bases agree with TRBD2. The CDR3 is made up of 14 amino acids. The germline V gene encodes CDR1 SQVTM and CDR2 ANQGSEA. Trimming removed 7 bases from V and 9 bases from J; junction bases left unmatched: 14. As DNA, the CDR3 is TGCAGCGCCCGGACTAGCAGAAGGTCAGGTGAGCAGTTCTTC. Residues: CSARTSRRSGEQFF.

The sample holds one count of this clone. The gene calls are TRBV5-6 and TRBJ2-5; D may be TRBD1 or TRBD2 (5 bases each). The germline V gene has CDR1 SGHDT and CDR2 YYEEEE. The CDR3 totals 15 residues. Trimming took off 1 base at V and 4 bases at J, with 14 bases between the two ends. The CDR3, as DNA: TGTGCCAGCAGCTTGAGGGGCGCGAGGGTAGAGACCCAGTACTTC. It specifies CASSLRGARVETQYF.

The chain has TRBV9 and TRBJ2-6, with D tentatively TRBD2 (6 bases). This CDR3 contains 19 residues. Germline V gene data show CDR1 as SGDLS and CDR2 as YYNGEE. V lost 0 bases, J lost 0 bases, and 16 bases lay in between. Here the CDR3 reads CASSVVPGDGSSGANVLTF. In DNA form, the CDR3 reads TGTGCCAGCAGCGTAGTACCGGGGGACGGGAGCTCTGGGGCCAACGTCCTGACTTTC.

V and J are TRBV7-2 and TRBJ2-7; TRBD2 agrees at 7 bases. V trimming: 6 bases; J trimming: 5 bases; junction bases outside the gene matches: 22. Looked up from germline, CDR1 is SGHTA and CDR2 is FQGNSA. The CDR3 consists of 18 residues. CDR3 nucleotides: TGTGCCAGCAGACCAGTGGGAGGGACCACGTCCCAGATGCACGAGCAGTACTTC. Residues: CASRPVGGTTSQMHEQYF. The complete variable domain, with remaining parts taken from reference TRBV7-2 and TRBJ2-7, reads GAGVSQSPSNKVTEKGKDVELRCDPISGHTALYWYRQSLGQGLEFLIYFQGNSAPDKSGLPSDRFSAERTGGSVSTLTIQRTQQEDSAVYLCASRPVGGTTSQMHEQYFGPGTRLTVT.

This chain uses TRBV9 with TRBJ2-2; D unclear. The CDR3 is made up of 16 amino acids. Germline V lookup: CDR1 SGDLS, CDR2 YYNGEE. The V end lost 0 bases, the J end lost 1 base, and 10 bases lay between the germline ends. CDR3 residues: CASSVEVSGNTGELFF. The CDR3 DNA is TGTGCCAGCAGCGTAGAGGTGTCAGGGAACACCGGGGAGCTGTTTTTT.

The CDR3 region is CASSLGTSGRAHGEQFF. For the CDR3, the DNA is TGTGCCAGCAGCCTCGGGACTAGCGGGAGGGCACACGGTGAGCAGTTCTTC. The J gene is TRBJ2-1, the V gene TRBV13; TRBD2 aligns across 16 bases. Unmatched junction bases numbered 10, after V lost 5 bases and J lost 9 bases. Per the germline V gene, CDR1 is PRHDT and CDR2 is FYEKMQ (reference sequence). There are 17 residues in the CDR3.

This chain joins TRBV9 and TRBJ2-3; the D is unclear. The CDR3 loop spans 19 amino acids. CDR1 SGDLS and CDR2 YYNGEE come from the germline V gene. V lost 2 bases and J 0 bases, leaving 22 bases between the germline ends. This chain's CDR3 is CASSVGNSPSRASTDTQYF. The DNA for the CDR3 is TGTGCCAGCAGCGTTGGTAACAGTCCATCCCGGGCCAGCACAGATACGCAGTATTTT.

Regarding this clone: Within the sample, other DNA sequences also encode this same CDR3. The chain has TRBV6-5 and TRBJ2-7; D is undetermined. The germline CDR1 and CDR2 sequences are MNHEY and SVGAGI. The CDR3 covers 12 residues. Trimming pared 0 bases from V and 2 bases from J, leaving 2 bases between. This CDR3 reads CASSYSPYEQYF. Written as DNA, the CDR3 is TGTGCCAGCAGTTACTCGCCCTACGAGCAGTACTTC.

The V gene is TRBV18, the J gene TRBJ2-2; 8 nucleotides align to TRBD1. V shed 3 bases and J 4 bases; nucleotides not matched to a gene: 10. The CDR3 is made up of 17 amino acids. Looked up from germline, CDR1 is KGHSH and CDR2 is LQKENI. The CDR3 bases are TGTGCCAGCTCACCCCAAAGACAGGGGCCGACCACCGGGGAGCTGTTTTTT. Translating it yields CASSPQRQGPTTGELFF.

V and J are TRBV28 and TRBJ2-7; 12 bases fit TRBD1. Germline assignment: CDR1 MDHEN and CDR2 SYDVKM. Trimming cost V 7 bases and J 7 bases; bases outside gene matches: 5. This CDR3 has 13 amino acids. CDR3 nucleotides: TGTGCCAGCATCCGGGACAGGGGGCTGGAGCAGTACTTC. Residues: CASIRDRGLEQYF.

Here the CDR3 reads CASSREQDRLREQYF. CDR3 nucleotide sequence: TGTGCCAGCAGCCGTGAACAAGACAGACTACGAGAGCAGTACTTC. The genes are TRBV5-4 and TRBJ2-7; TRBD1 or TRBD2 may be the D gene (5 bases each). The CDR3 contains 15 residues. Deletions cut 4 bases from V and 7 bases from J, with 21 bases between. In germline, CDR1 is SGHNT, CDR2 YYREEE (reference sequence).

This rearrangement joins TRBV7-8 to TRBJ1-5; 10 nucleotides align to TRBD1. V gave up 0 bases and J gave up 2 bases; unmatched junction bases: 1. The CDR3 loop spans 16 amino acids. Germline V gene sequence: CDR1 SGHVS, CDR2 FQNEAQ. The CDR3 DNA reads as TGTGCCAGCAGCTTAGCGGGACAGGGGCGCAATCAGCCCCAGCATTTT. This codes for CASSLAGQGRNQPQHF.

Concerning this clone: The identical CDR3 is also encoded by other nucleotide sequences in the sample. The rearrangement joins TRBV6-1 to TRBJ2-5; D not certain. With 1 base removed from V and 3 bases from J, the gap between germline ends came to 6 bases. CDR3 length: 13 amino acids. Germline-derived CDR1 and CDR2 are MNHNS and SASEGT. In DNA form, the CDR3 reads TGTGCCAGCAGTGAAGTTCCGGAAGAGACCCAGTACTTC. It codes for CASSEVPEETQYF.

The genes are TRBV28 and TRBJ1-1, with 10 bases lining up with TRBD1. This CDR3 is 15 amino acids long. Germline assignment: CDR1 MDHEN and CDR2 SYDVKM. The junction had 8 bases not matched to a gene; V was cut back by 5 bases and J by 5 bases. CDR3 DNA: TGTGCCAGCAGTGGCGGGACAGGGGCCCGGACTGAAGCTTTCTTT. Amino acid sequence: CASSGGTGARTEAFF.

The chain combines TRBV11-2 with TRBJ2-5, with 13 bases that match TRBD2. The CDR3 runs 17 residues. Germline loops: CDR1 SGHAT, CDR2 FQNNGV. V lost 1 base, J lost 5 bases, and 7 bases stayed unmatched. The CDR3 bases are TGTGCCAGCAGCTTAGGGACTAGCGGGAGAGGGAGGGAGACCCAGTACTTC. Its protein product is CASSLGTSGRGRETQYF.

This clone was counted a single time. This chain links TRBV28 with TRBJ2-4, with 8 positions matching TRBD1. CDR1 and CDR2 (germline): MDHEN, SYDVKM. J lost 3 bases, V lost 5 bases, and 12 bases had no gene match. This CDR3 region has 17 residues. The CDR3 reads CASSPYTGTGDKNIQYF. Here the CDR3 DNA reads TGTGCCAGCAGTCCCTACACCGGGACAGGCGACAAAAACATTCAGTACTTC.

The rearrangement joins TRBV5-4 to TRBJ2-2; 8 nucleotides match TRBD2. Germline CDR1 SGHNT, CDR2 YYREEE (reference sequence). The CDR3 length is 16 residues. V lost 1 base, J lost 8 bases, and 10 bases stayed unmatched. The chain's CDR3 is CASSLYRAGGGGELFF. The CDR3 coding sequence is TGTGCCAGCAGCTTGTATCGGGCGGGAGGTGGTGGGGAGCTGTTTTTT.

Note on this clone: The same CDR3 can be traced to other DNA sequences in this sample. V is TRBV19 and J is TRBJ2-1, with TRBD1 matching over 8 bases. The germline V gene has CDR1 LNHDA and CDR2 SQIVND (reference sequence). The CDR3 contains 15 residues. J gave up 0 bases and V 6 bases, and 4 bases lay outside the gene matches. The DNA of the CDR3 is TGTGCCAGTAGACCAACAGGGGGCTCCTACAATGAGCAGTTCTTC. Its protein product is CASRPTGGSYNEQFF.

On this clone: Within the sample, other DNA sequences also encode this same CDR3. This chain links TRBV7-2 with TRBJ2-1; 10 nucleotides line up with TRBD2. The CDR3 covers 14 residues. J was trimmed by 3 bases and V by 6 bases; bases with no gene match: 2. The germline V gene has CDR1 SGHTA and CDR2 FQGNSA. CDR3 sequence reads: CASSLAGVYNEQFF. The CDR3 coding sequence is TGTGCCAGCAGTCTAGCGGGAGTCTACAATGAGCAGTTCTTC.

The V and J genes are TRBV7-2 and TRBJ2-1; 15 nucleotides align to TRBD2. The germline CDR1 and CDR2 sequences are SGHTA and FQGNSA. This CDR3 is built from 15 residues. V shed 1 base and J 14 bases; nucleotides not matched to a gene: 6. In nucleotides, the CDR3 is TGTGCCAGCAGCTTAGGGACTAGCGGGAGGGCTACGGAGTTCTTC. This gives the protein CASSLGTSGRATEFF.

The DNA for the CDR3 is TGTGCCAGCAAGCCGGGACAGAGATACGAGCAGTACTTC. Residues: CASKPGQRYEQYF. This sequence joins TRBV6-1 and TRBJ2-7; 7 bases are a match to TRBD1. The CDR3 has 13 amino acids. V lost 7 bases to trimming and J lost 4 bases; unmatched junction nucleotides: 7. Germline assignment: CDR1 MNHNS and CDR2 SASEGT.